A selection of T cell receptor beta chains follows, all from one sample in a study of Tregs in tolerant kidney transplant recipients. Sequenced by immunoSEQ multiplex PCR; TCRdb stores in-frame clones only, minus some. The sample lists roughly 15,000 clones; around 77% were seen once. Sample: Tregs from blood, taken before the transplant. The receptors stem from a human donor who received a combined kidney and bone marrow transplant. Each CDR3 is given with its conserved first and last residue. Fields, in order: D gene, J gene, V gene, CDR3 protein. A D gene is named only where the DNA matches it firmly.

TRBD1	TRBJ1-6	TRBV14	CASSQVYHLTGGNSPLHF
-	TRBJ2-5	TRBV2	CASSREAQETQYF
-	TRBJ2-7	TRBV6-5	CASSYRHGGYEQYF
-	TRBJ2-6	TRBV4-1	CASSRTSSGANVLTF
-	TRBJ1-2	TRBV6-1	CASSESGRAFSYTF
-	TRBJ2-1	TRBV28	CASSLLGSMSSYNEQFF
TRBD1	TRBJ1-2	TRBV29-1	CSVGVPGQGNGYTF
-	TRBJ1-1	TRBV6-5	CASSDLTGTEAFF
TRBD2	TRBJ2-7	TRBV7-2	CASSALAGGNYEQYF
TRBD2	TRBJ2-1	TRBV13	CASSPGGGLTEQFF
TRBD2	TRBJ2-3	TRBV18	CASSPRGPSGLTDTQYF
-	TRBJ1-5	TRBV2	CASQRGARRNQPQHF
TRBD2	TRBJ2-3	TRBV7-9	CASSPSGLRGTDTQYF
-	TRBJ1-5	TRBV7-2	CASSFGLGSGALDQPQHF
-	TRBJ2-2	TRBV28	CASSSTGRNAGELFF